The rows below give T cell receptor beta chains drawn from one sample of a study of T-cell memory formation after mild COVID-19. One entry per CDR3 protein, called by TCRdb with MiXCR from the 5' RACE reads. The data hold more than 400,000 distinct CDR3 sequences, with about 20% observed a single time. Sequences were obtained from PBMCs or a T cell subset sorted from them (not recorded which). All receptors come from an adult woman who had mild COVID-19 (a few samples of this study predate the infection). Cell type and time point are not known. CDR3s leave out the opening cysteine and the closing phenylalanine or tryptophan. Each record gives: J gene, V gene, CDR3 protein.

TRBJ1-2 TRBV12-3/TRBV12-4 ASSGQGFYGYT
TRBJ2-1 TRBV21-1 ASIPRLAGADNEQF
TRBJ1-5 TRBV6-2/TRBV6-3 ASTPTLNQPQH
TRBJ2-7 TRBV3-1 ASSHGNWGTRDLDEQY
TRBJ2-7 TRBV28 ASSLFGQYEQY
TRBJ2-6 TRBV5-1 ASSRRTGGAGANVLT
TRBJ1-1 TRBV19 ASSRRQPDQNTEAF
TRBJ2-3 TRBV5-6 ASSLLSSGTDTQY
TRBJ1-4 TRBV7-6 ASSSPGDEKLF
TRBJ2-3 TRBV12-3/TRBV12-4 ASIQAGRTDTQY
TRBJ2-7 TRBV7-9 ASGGRAGGFDEQY
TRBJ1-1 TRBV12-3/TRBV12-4 ASSPRLSTQVNTEAF
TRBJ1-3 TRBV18 ASSPGRGNTIY
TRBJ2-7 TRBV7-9 ASSLALHEQY
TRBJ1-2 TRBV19 ASSMSVGGLQGYGYT
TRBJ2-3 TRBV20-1 SASTSGASTDTQY
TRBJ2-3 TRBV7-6 ASSWGGTDTQY
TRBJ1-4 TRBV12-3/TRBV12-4 ASSYRPGTGDEKLF
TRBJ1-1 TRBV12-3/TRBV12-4 ASSRGALEAF
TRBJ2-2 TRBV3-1 ASSQVALTGELF
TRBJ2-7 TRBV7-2 ASSLKREAEQY
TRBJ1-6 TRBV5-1 ASSLGQGDDSPLH
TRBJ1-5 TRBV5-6 ASSLVPGASNQPQH
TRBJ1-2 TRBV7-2 ASSPSRGSYGYT
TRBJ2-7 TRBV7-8 ASSLGRDLGEQY
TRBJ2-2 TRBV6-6 ASSYDGRALGELF
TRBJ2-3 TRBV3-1 ASSQTSGVRTDTQY
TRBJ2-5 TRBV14 ASSQTREVMYQETQY
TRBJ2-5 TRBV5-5 ASNNWGDNQETQY
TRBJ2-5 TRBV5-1 ASSLENGETQY
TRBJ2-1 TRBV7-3 ASSFEGYEQF
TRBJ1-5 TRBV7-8 ASSLGELVYNQPQH
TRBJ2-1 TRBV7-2 ASSFTREKNEQF
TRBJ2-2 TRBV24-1 ATSGTGRAGELF
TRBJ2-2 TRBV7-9 ASSSQGALSTGELF
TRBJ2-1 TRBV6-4 ASTPGSRRAEQF
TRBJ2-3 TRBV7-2 ASSLTGGLFPDTQY
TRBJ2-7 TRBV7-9 ASSYPRDGASYEQY
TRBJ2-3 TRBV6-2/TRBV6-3 ASREQGRTDTQY
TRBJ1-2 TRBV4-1 ASSRLGGGRAKYGYT
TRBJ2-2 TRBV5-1 ASSASVLDSAGELF
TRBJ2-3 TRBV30 AWMGGSEDTQY
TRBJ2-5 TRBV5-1 ASSSTGQGRETQY
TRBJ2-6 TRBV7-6 ASSLTGAGSPGANVLT
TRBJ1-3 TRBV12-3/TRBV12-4 ASSLEGSGNTIY
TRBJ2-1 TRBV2 ASSEGNSGTIYNEQF
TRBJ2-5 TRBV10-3 AIGQGAGETQY
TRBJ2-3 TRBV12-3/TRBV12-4 ASSLRAGGSTDTQY
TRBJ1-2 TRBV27 ASRRQGSAYGYT
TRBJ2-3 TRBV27 ASSLAVGPGTQY
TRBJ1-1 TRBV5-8 ASSFGRDRASRTEAF